Presented here are 10 T cell receptor beta chains from one specimen sequenced in a study of spatial heterogeneity in lung cancer. Time point described: sample taken at primary tumor resection. TCRdb processed the 5' RACE reads anew with MiXCR; each CDR3 protein has one entry. The sample consists of about 48,000 distinct CDR3 sequences, less than 5.5% of them appearing once. The specimen was PBMCs, collected at surgery. These receptors were collected from a male donor with early-stage non-small cell lung cancer.

This clonotype was counted many times. The V gene is TRBV11-2, the J gene TRBJ2-7; 8 nucleotides align to TRBD2. Germline assignment: CDR1 SGHAT and CDR2 FQNNGV. This CDR3 has 14 residues. Unmatched junction bases numbered 6, after V lost 6 bases and J lost 2 bases. CDR3 amino acids: CASSLSGGTYEQYF. The CDR3 coding sequence is TGTGCCAGCAGTCTCAGCGGGGGAACCTACGAGCAGTACTTC. Variable domain in full (rest from reference TRBV11-2 and TRBJ2-7): EAGVAQSPRYKIIEKRQSVAFWCNPISGHATLYWYQQILGQGPKLLIQFQNNGVVDDSQLPKDRFSAERLKGVDSTLKIQPAKLEDSAVYLCASSLSGGTYEQYFGPGTRLTVT.

As for this clonotype: One base away lies a much larger clone, so this may be a sequencing read error. The chain recombines TRBV29-1 with TRBJ2-7; the match to TRBD2 covers 7 bases. The CDR3 covers 12 residues. The V gene end was trimmed by 8 bases and the J gene end by 2 bases; junction bases not matched to a gene: 6. CDR1 SQVTM and CDR2 ANQGSEA come from the germline V gene. The CDR3 bases are TGCAGCATTCGCGGGGGACCCTACGAGCAGTACTTC. Translated: CSIRGGPYEQYF.

The chain carries TRBV6-2 or TRBV6-3 and TRBJ2-7; D is uncertain. The CDR3 covers 13 residues. Germline CDR1 and CDR2: MNHEY and SVGEGT. Deletions cut 7 bases from V and 5 bases from J, with 15 bases between. The CDR3 protein is CASTGVLTNEQYF. The CDR3 nucleotides are TGTGCCAGCACTGGGGTTTTGACCAACGAGCAGTACTTC.

The V call is TRBV12-3 or TRBV12-4, the J call TRBJ2-1, with TRBD2 matching over 14 bases. The junction had 7 bases not matched to a gene; V was cut back by 6 bases and J by 9 bases. The CDR3 loop spans 15 amino acids. As DNA, the CDR3 is TGTGCCAGCAGCCCGGGACTAGCGGGAGTTCTTGAGCAGTTCTTC. It encodes CASSPGLAGVLEQFF.

In its sample, this clonotype was seen many times. This chain connects TRBV2 to TRBJ1-1; weak D call: TRBD1 (5 bases). The CDR3 is 13 residues long. Between the trimmed V and J ends, which lost 6 bases and 3 bases, there was a span of 11 bases. Germline V gene sequence: CDR1 SNHLY, CDR2 FYNNEI. CDR3 DNA: TGTGCCAGCAGGAAGGGGTTGGACACTGAAGCTTTCTTT. This encodes CASRKGLDTEAFF. Combining the CDR3 with reference TRBV2 and TRBJ1-1 gives the whole variable domain EPEVTQTPSHQVTQMGQEVILRCVPISNHLYFYWYRQILGQKVEFLVSFYNNEISEKSEIFDDQFSVERPDGSNFTLKIRSTKLEDSAMYFCASRKGLDTEAFFGQGTRLTVV.

At least ten counts were recorded for this clonotype. The V and J genes are TRBV6-1 and TRBJ2-1; 9 positions match TRBD1. Trimming at V came to 5 bases and at J to 3 bases, leaving 5 bases not matched to a gene. Per germline, CDR1 MNHNS and CDR2 SASEGT. The CDR3 extends over 15 amino acids. The DNA for the CDR3 is TGTGCCAGCAGTTCCCGGGACAGGGTCTACAATGAGCAGTTCTTC. Protein sequence: CASSSRDRVYNEQFF.

This clonotype was detected many times. The DNA of the CDR3 is TGTGCCAGTACCGCGGGAGTCTACAATGAGCAGTTCTTC. Protein: CASTAGVYNEQFF. The chain links TRBV19 to TRBJ2-1, with TRBD2 matching over 7 bases. The CDR3 is 13 amino acids. Per the germline V gene, CDR1 is LNHDA and CDR2 is SQIVND (reference sequence). The trim removed 7 bases at V and 3 bases at J, leaving 3 bases unmatched.

This clonotype showed up many times. The genes are TRBV29-1 and TRBJ2-5, with 10 bases that match TRBD1. There are 12 residues in the CDR3. The V gene end was trimmed by 7 bases and the J gene end by 5 bases; junction bases not matched to a gene: 4. Germline V gene sequence: CDR1 SQVTM, CDR2 ANQGSEA. The CDR3 sequence: CSGGQGGETQYF. CDR3 sequence (DNA): TGCAGCGGTGGACAGGGGGGTGAGACCCAGTACTTC.

This clonotype was found many times. The rearrangement uses TRBV12-3 or TRBV12-4 and TRBJ1-2, with 9 bases identical to TRBD1. CDR3 size: 14 residues. V trimming: 2 bases; J trimming: 6 bases; junction bases outside the gene matches: 4. The CDR3 region is CASSLRQGEHGYTF. CDR3 bases: TGTGCCAGCAGTTTACGACAGGGGGAACATGGCTACACCTTC.

J is TRBJ2-5 and V is TRBV4-3, with D maybe TRBD1 (6 bases). The V gene lost 1 base and the J gene lost 4 bases, with 13 bases spanning the gap. CDR1 and CDR2 (germline): LGHNA, YSLEER. This CDR3 comprises 15 residues. The DNA for the CDR3 is TGCGCCAGCAGCCAAGTTCCTCAAGGGGGAGAGACCCAGTACTTC. Protein sequence: CASSQVPQGGETQYF.